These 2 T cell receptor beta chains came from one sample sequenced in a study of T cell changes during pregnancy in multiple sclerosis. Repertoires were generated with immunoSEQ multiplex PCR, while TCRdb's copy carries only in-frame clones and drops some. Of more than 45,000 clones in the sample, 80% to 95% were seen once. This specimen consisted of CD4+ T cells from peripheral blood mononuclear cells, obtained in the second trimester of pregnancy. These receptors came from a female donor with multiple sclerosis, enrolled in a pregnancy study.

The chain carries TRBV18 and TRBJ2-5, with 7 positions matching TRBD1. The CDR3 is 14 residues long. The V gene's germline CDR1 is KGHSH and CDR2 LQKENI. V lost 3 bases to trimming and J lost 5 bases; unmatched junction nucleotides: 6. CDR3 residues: CASSPGQKRETQYF. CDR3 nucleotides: TGTGCCAGCTCACCGGGACAGAAAAGGGAGACCCAGTACTTC. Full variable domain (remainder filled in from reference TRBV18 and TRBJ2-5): NAGVMQNPRHLVRRRGQEARLRCSPMKGHSHVYWYRQLPEEGLKFMVYLQKENIIDESGMPKERFSAEFPKEGPSILRIQQVVRGDSAAYFCASSPGQKRETQYFGPGTRLLVL.

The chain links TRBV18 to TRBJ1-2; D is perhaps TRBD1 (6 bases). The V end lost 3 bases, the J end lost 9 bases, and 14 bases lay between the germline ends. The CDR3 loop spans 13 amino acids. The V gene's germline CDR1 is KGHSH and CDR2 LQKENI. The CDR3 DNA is TGTGCCAGCTCACCTAGGACAGAAGAGAGCTACACCTTC. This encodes CASSPRTEESYTF.